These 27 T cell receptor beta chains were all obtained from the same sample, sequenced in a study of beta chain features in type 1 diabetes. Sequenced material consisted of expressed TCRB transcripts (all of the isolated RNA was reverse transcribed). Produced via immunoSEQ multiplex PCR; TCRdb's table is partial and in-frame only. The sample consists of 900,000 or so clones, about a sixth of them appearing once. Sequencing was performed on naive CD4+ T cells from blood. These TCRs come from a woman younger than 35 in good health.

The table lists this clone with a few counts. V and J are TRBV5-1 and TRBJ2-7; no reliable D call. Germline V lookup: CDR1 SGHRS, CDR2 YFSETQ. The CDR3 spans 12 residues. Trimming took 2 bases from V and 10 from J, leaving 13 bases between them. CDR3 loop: CASSFSQGDQYF. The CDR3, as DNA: TGCGCCAGCAGCTTTTCACAAGGAGACCAGTACTTC. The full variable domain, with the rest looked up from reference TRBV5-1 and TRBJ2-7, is KAGVTQTPRYLIKTRGQQVTLSCSPISGHRSVSWYQQTPGQGLQFLFEYFSETQRNKGNFPGRFSGRQFSNSRSEMNVSTLELGDSALYLCASSFSQGDQYFGPGTRLTVT.

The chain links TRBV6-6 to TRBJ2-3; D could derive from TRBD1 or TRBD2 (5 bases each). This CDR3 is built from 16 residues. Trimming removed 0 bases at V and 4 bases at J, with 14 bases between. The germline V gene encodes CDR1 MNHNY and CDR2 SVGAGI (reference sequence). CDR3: CASSYSISRGPDTQYF. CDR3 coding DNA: TGTGCCAGCAGTTACTCGATTTCTCGGGGACCAGATACGCAGTATTTT.

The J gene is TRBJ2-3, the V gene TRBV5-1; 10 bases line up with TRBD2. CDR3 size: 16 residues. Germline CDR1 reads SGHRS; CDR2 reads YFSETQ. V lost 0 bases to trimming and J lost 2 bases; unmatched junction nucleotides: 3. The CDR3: CASSLELAGNTDTQYF. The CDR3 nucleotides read TGCGCCAGCAGCTTGGAACTAGCGGGAAACACAGATACGCAGTATTTT.

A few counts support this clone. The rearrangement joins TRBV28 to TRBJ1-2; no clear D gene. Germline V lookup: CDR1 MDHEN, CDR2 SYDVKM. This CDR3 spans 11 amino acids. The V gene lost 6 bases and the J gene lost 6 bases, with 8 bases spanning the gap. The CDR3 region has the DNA TGTGCCAGCAGGACTACAGATGGCTACACCTTC. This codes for CASRTTDGYTF.

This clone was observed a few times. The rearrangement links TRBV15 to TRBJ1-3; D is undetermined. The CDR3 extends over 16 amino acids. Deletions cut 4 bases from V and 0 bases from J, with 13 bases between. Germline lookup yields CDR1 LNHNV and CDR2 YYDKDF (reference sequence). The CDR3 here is CATSIDRLHSGNTIYF. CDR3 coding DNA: TGTGCCACCAGCATCGACCGCCTGCACTCTGGAAACACCATATATTTT.

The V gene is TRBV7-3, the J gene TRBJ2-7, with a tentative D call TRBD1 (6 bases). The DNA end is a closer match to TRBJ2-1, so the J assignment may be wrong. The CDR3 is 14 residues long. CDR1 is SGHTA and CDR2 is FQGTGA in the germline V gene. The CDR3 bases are TGTGCCAGCAGCCCAAGCAGGGGTTCGGATGAGCAGTTCTTC. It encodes CASSPSRGSDEQFF.

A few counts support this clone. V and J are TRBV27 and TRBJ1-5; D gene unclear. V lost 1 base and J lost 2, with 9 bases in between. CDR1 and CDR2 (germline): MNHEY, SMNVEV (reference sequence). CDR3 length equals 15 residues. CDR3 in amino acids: CASSLLAGRNQPQHF. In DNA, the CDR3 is TGTGCCAGCAGTTTATTGGCAGGACGCAATCAGCCCCAGCATTTT.

CDR3 bases: TGTGCCAGCAGTGAAGGGACTAGCGGGAGTGTATTAAGCTACGAGCAGTACTTC. It is translated as CASSEGTSGSVLSYEQYF. The rearrangement uses TRBV2 and TRBJ2-7; 13 bases are a match to TRBD2. The trim removed 1 base at V and 3 bases at J, leaving 9 bases unmatched. The CDR3 is made up of 18 amino acids. The germline V gene has CDR1 SNHLY and CDR2 FYNNEI.

CDR3 residues: CASSLGSLTDTQYF. CDR3 nucleotide sequence: TGCGCCAGCAGCTTAGGGAGTCTCACAGATACGCAGTATTTT. This chain links TRBV5-1 with TRBJ2-3; TRBD2 is a possible D gene (5 bases). CDR1 SGHRS and CDR2 YFSETQ come from the germline V gene. There are 14 residues in the CDR3. Trimming pared 2 bases from V and 2 bases from J, leaving 9 bases between.

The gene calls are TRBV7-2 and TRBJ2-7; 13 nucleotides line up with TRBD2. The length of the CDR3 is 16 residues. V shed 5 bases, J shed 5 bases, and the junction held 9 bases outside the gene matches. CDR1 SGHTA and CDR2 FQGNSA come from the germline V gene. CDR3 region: CASSIVGTSGTHEQYF. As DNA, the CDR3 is TGTGCCAGCAGCATCGTCGGGACTAGCGGGACCCACGAGCAGTACTTC.

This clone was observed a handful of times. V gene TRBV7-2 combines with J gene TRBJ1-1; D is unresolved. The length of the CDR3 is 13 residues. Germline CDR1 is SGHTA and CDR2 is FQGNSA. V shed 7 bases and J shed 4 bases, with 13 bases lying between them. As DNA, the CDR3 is TGTGCCAGCACTATCCGACTGGGCACTGAAGCTTTCTTT. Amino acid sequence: CASTIRLGTEAFF.

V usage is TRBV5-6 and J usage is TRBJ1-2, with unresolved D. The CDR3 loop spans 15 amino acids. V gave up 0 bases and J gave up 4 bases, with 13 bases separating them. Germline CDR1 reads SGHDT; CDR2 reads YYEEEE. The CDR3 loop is CASSLVSESSYGYTF. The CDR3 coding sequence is TGTGCCAGCAGCTTGGTGTCAGAATCTAGCTATGGCTACACCTTC.

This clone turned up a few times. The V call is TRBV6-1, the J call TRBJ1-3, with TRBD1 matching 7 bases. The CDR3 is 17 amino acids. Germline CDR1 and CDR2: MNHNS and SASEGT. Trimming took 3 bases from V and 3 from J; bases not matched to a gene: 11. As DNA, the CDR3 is TGTGCCAGCAGTGAGGGAGGGGGCGCATCTTATGGAAACACCATATATTTT. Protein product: CASSEGGGASYGNTIYF.

The CDR3: CASSLAGGSAYEQYF. CDR3 nucleotide sequence: TGTGCCAGCAGTCTGGCCGGGGGTTCAGCCTACGAGCAGTACTTC. The V gene is TRBV28, the J gene TRBJ2-7, with a weak D call TRBD2 (6 bases). V was shortened by 5 bases and J by 2 bases, with 16 bases between the two germline ends. This CDR3 contains 15 residues. The germline gives CDR1 MDHEN, CDR2 SYDVKM.

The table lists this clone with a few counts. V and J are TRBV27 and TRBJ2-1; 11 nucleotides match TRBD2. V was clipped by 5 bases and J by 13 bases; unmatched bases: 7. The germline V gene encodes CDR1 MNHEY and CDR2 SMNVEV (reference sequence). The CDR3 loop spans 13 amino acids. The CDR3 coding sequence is TGTGCCAGCAGTCTGACTAGCGGGACGACCCAGTTCTTC. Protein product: CASSLTSGTTQFF.

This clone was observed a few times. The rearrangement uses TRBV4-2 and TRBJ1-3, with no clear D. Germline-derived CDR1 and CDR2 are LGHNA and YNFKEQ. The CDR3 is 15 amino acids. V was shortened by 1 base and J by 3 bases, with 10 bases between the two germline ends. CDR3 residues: CASSQVPGGGNTIYF. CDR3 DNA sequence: TGTGCCAGCAGCCAAGTCCCGGGTGGTGGAAACACCATATATTTT.

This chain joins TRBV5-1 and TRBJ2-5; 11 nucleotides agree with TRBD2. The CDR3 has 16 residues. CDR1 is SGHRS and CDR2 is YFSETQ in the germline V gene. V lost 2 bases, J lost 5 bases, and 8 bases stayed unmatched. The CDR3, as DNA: TGCGCCAGCAGCTTCGCGTTAGCGGGAGGGCCGGAGACCCAGTACTTC. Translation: CASSFALAGGPETQYF. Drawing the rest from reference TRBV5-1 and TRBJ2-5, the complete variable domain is KAGVTQTPRYLIKTRGQQVTLSCSPISGHRSVSWYQQTPGQGLQFLFEYFSETQRNKGNFPGRFSGRQFSNSRSEMNVSTLELGDSALYLCASSFALAGGPETQYFGPGTRLLVL.

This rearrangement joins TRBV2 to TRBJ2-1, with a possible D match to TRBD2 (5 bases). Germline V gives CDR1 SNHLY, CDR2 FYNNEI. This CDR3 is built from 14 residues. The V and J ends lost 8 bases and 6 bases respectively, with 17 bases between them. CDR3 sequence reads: CASFYGVLSNEQFF. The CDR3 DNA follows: TGTGCCAGCTTTTACGGGGTATTAAGCAATGAGCAGTTCTTC.

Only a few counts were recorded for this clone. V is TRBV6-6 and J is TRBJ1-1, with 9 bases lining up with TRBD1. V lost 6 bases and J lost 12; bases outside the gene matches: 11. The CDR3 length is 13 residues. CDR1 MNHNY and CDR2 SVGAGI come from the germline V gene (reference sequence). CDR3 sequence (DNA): TGTGCCAGCAGCCCAACTCCGGGACAGGGACCTTTCTTT. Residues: CASSPTPGQGPFF.

The CDR3 sequence is CASTPGNGGTEAFF. The CDR3 coding sequence is TGTGCCAGCACCCCTGGGAACGGGGGGACTGAAGCTTTCTTT. This chain uses TRBV2 with TRBJ1-1; a weak D match, TRBD1 (5 bases). The V end lost 7 bases, the J end lost 5 bases, and 17 bases lay between the germline ends. Per the germline V gene, CDR1 is SNHLY and CDR2 is FYNNEI. This CDR3 comprises 14 residues. The full variable domain, with the rest looked up from reference TRBV2 and TRBJ1-1, is EPEVTQTPSHQVTQMGQEVILRCVPISNHLYFYWYRQILGQKVEFLVSFYNNEISEKSEIFDDQFSVERPDGSNFTLKIRSTKLEDSAMYFCASTPGNGGTEAFFGQGTRLTVV.

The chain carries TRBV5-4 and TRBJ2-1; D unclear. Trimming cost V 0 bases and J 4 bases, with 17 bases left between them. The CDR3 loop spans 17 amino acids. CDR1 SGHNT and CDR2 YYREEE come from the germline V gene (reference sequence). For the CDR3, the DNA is TGTGCCAGCAGCTTGGGGTCCTTGAGCTTGGCTTACAATGAGCAGTTCTTC. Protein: CASSLGSLSLAYNEQFF.

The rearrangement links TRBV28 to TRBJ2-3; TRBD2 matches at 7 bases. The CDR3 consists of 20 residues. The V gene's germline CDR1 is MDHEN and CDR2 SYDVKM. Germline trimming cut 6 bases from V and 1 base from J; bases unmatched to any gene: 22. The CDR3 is CASSLFLIPPAGDRTDTQYF. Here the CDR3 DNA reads TGTGCCAGCAGCCTCTTCCTAATCCCTCCCGCGGGGGACCGCACAGATACGCAGTATTTT. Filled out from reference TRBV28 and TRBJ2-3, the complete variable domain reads DVKVTQSSRYLVKRTGEKVFLECVQDMDHENMFWYRQDPGLGLRLIYFSYDVKMKEKGDIPEGYSVSREKKERFSLILESASTNQTSMYLCASSLFLIPPAGDRTDTQYFGPGTRLTVL.

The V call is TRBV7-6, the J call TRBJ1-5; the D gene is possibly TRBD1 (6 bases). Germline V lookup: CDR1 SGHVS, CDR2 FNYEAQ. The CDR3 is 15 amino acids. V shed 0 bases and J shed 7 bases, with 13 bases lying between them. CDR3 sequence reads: CASSLAPDSRQPQHF. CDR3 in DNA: TGTGCCAGCAGCTTAGCCCCGGACAGTAGGCAGCCCCAGCATTTT. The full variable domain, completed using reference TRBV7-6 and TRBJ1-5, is GAGVSQSPRYKVTKRGQDVALRCDPISGHVSLYWYRQALGQGPEFLTYFNYEAQQDKSGLPNDRFSAERPEGSISTLTIQRTEQRDSAMYRCASSLAPDSRQPQHFGDGTRLSIL.

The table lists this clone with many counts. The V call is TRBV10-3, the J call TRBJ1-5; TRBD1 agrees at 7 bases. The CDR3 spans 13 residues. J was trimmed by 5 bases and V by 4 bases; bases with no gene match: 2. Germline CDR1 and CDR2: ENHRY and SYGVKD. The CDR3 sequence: CAISGDSDQPQHF. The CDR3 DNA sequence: TGTGCCATCAGTGGGGACAGCGATCAGCCCCAGCATTTT.

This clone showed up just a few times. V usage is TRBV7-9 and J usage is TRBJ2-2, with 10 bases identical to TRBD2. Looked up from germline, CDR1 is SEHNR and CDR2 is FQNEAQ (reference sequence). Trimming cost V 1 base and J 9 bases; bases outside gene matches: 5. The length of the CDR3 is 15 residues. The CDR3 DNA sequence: TGTGCCAGCAGCTTAGATACTAGCGGGGTACGGGAGCTGTTTTTT. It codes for CASSLDTSGVRELFF.

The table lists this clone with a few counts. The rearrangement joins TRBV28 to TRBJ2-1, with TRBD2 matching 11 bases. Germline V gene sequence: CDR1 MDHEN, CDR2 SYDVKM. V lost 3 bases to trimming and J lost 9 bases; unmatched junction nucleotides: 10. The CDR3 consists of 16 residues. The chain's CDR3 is CASSLAASGRFGEQFF. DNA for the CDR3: TGTGCCAGCAGTTTGGCCGCTAGCGGGAGGTTTGGTGAGCAGTTCTTC.

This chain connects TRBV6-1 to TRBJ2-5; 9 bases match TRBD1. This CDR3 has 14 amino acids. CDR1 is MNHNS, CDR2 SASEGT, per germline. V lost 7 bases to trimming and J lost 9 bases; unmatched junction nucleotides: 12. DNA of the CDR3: TGTGCCAGCAACCGGGACAGGGTTGGGAAGGCCCAGTACTTC. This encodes CASNRDRVGKAQYF.